The rows below give T cell receptor beta chains drawn from one sample of a study of regulatory T cells in long-lasting Graves disease. MiXCR, applied by TCRdb to the multiplex PCR reads, yields one record per CDR3 protein. This table has approximately 400,000 distinct CDR3 sequences, about 15% appearing once. These data are also associated with another study on T cells in Graves' hyperthyroidism and ophthalmopathy.

Source: peripheral blood mononuclear cells (PBMCs), taken at new diagnosis, from a patient treated with antithyroid drugs. The receptors here all came from a woman aged 25 to 39 with Graves disease. Each CDR3 is given with its conserved first and last residue. Each record gives: J gene, clone size, D gene, V gene, CDR3 DNA, CDR3 protein. The D gene is left open where the match is weak. Clone size is given for some rows only: seen once, a few or many times, or a class if the clone is expanded.

TRBJ1-4 | - | - | TRBV6-2/TRBV6-3 | TGTGCCAGCAAAGAAGAGGTGGCTAATGAAAAACTGTTTTTT | CASKEEVANEKLFF
TRBJ1-5 | many | - | TRBV6-2/TRBV6-3 | TGTGCCAGCTGGCAAGGGGAATCGAGCAATCAGCCCCAGCATTTT | CASWQGESSNQPQHF
TRBJ2-1 | many | TRBD2 | TRBV27 | TGTGCCAGCAGTGGGCGGGAGGGGTCCTACAATGAGCAGTTCTTC | CASSGREGSYNEQFF
TRBJ2-3 | - | TRBD2 | TRBV7-9 | TGTGCCAGCAGCTCCCGGTCTAGCGGGAGGAAAAGCACAGATACGCAGTATTTT | CASSSRSSGRKSTDTQYF
TRBJ2-1 | many | - | TRBV11-1 | TGTGCCAGCAGCTCAGGCGTGTCGGGAGTGGTAAATGAGCAGTTCTTC | CASSSGVSGVVNEQFF
TRBJ1-1 | many | TRBD1 | TRBV5-1 | TGCGCCAGCAGCTCAGAAAACAGGGGAAGGGGCACTGAAGCTTTCTTT | CASSSENRGRGTEAFF
TRBJ2-7 | - | - | TRBV4-1 | TGCGCCAGCAGCCAAGATGGTAAGGTGACCTACGAGCAGTACTTC | CASSQDGKVTYEQYF
TRBJ1-5 | many | - | TRBV20-1 | TGCAGTGCTTTCCGGGACTGGAATAGCAATCAGCCCCAGCATTTT | CSAFRDWNSNQPQHF
TRBJ2-1 | many | TRBD1 | TRBV2 | TGTGCCAGCAGTGAAGAGGGACAGGGTATGCAGTTCTTC | CASSEEGQGMQFF
TRBJ2-2 | - | - | TRBV20-1 | TGCAGTGCTAGTGCAGGGGCCAGGGAGCTGTTTTTT | CSASAGARELFF
TRBJ1-2 | many | TRBD1 | TRBV20-1 | TGCAGTACAGGGGGCCAATCTAACTATGGCTACACCTTC | CSTGGQSNYGYTF
TRBJ2-3 | few | TRBD1 | TRBV29-1 | TGCAGCGCAAGGACAGGAACAAGCACAGATACGCAGTATTTT | CSARTGTSTDTQYF
TRBJ1-2 | few | - | TRBV7-9 | TGTGCCAGCGTCTCCGGCGGCTATGGCTACACCTTC | CASVSGGYGYTF
TRBJ1-1 | few | - | TRBV12-3/TRBV12-4 | TGTGCCCCCGGGAGAACGGGCACTGAAGCTTTCTTT | CAPGRTGTEAFF
TRBJ1-2 | few | - | TRBV19 | TGTGCCAGTAGTATGGAGGCAGGCACCCTCTATGGCTACACCTTC | CASSMEAGTLYGYTF
TRBJ2-7 | many | - | TRBV3-1 | TGTGCCAGCAGCCAAGTAAACCCCTACGAGCAGTACTTC | CASSQVNPYEQYF
TRBJ2-3 | many | TRBD1 | TRBV11-2 | TGTGCCAGCAGCTCCAACCGACCAGACAGGGGGCCGGTAGATACGCAGTATTTT | CASSSNRPDRGPVDTQYF
TRBJ2-1 | many | - | TRBV11-1 | TGTGCCAGCAGCTTATTCCGGACAACTAACAATGAGCAGTTCTTC | CASSLFRTTNNEQFF
TRBJ2-7 | many | TRBD1 | TRBV27 | TGTGCCAGCAGTCAACCCCGCCGGGGGACAGGGGTGAACGAGCAGTACTTC | CASSQPRRGTGVNEQYF
TRBJ1-5 | - | - | TRBV7-9 | TGTGCCAGCAGCCCAACCGCGGCAGGCAATCAGCCCCAGCATTTT | CASSPTAAGNQPQHF
TRBJ1-5 | many | TRBD1 | TRBV11-3 | TGTGCCAGCAGCGCCGGGACAGGCAAGGGACAGCCCCAGCATTTT | CASSAGTGKGQPQHF
TRBJ2-4 | few | TRBD2 | TRBV18 | TGTGCCAGCTCACCGGCGGGAGGGAAAAACATTCAGTACTTC | CASSPAGGKNIQYF
TRBJ2-5 | many | - | TRBV7-9 | TGTGCCAGCAGGGGCCTGGGGGGCTCCCAAGAGACCCAGTACTTC | CASRGLGGSQETQYF
TRBJ1-4 | many | - | TRBV30 | TGTGCCTGGAGTGTACTCTTCCGGGGAGAACTGTTTTTT | CAWSVLFRGELFF
TRBJ2-1 | - | TRBD2 | TRBV12-3/TRBV12-4 | TGTGCCAGCAGTTTTAGCGGGAGTGAGGATGAGCAGTTCTTC | CASSFSGSEDEQFF